These T cell receptor beta chains were read from a single sample in a study of OX40 agonist ivuxolimab in advanced cancers. TCRdb keeps only in-frame clones here, not all; method: immunoSEQ multiplex PCR. This table holds approximately 63,000 clones, about four fifths found once. The sequencing here drew on CD4+ or CD8+ T cells sorted from blood, taken in a trial of the OX40 agonist ivuxolimab. Receptor source: an adult with an advanced solid tumor such as melanoma, head and neck, liver or kidney cancer. Both conserved end residues are part of each CDR3. The D gene is left open where the match is weak. Only part of the rows carry a size: once, few, many, or a class if the clone is expanded.

abundance	v_gene	j_gene	d_gene	CDR3aa	CDR3nt
few	TRBV19	TRBJ1-1	TRBD1	CASLTGGLAFF	TGTGCCAGCTTGACAGGGGGCTTGGCTTTCTTT
NA	TRBV10-2	TRBJ2-1	NA	CASGPVGLGEQFF	TGCGCCAGCGGTCCGGTGGGCCTCGGTGAGCAGTTCTTC
once	TRBV29-1	TRBJ1-1	NA	CSVARGNTEAFF	TGCAGCGTTGCCAGGGGGAACACTGAAGCTTTCTTT
NA	TRBV18	TRBJ2-3	NA	CASSRKTGDTQYF	TGTGCCAGCTCACGGAAAACGGGAGATACGCAGTATTTT
NA	TRBV7-9	TRBJ2-3	NA	CASSPQLDRYTQYF	TGTGCCAGCAGCCCCCAACTAGACCGTTATACGCAGTATTTT
once	TRBV27	TRBJ1-2	NA	CASSLRTNYGYTF	TGTGCCAGCAGTTTACGGACTAACTATGGCTACACCTTC
NA	TRBV7-9	TRBJ2-1	NA	CASSLGASYNEQFF	TGTGCCAGCAGCTTAGGTGCTTCCTACAATGAGCAGTTCTTC
NA	TRBV21-1	TRBJ2-7	NA	CASSKLAGEYEQYF	TGTGCCAGCAGCAAACTGGCCGGGGAATACGAGCAGTACTTC
NA	TRBV30	TRBJ1-1	TRBD1	CAWRAGGVGTEAFF	TGTGCCTGGAGGGCAGGGGGCGTAGGCACTGAAGCTTTCTTT
NA	TRBV5-1	TRBJ2-7	TRBD2	CASSLGDGGGPPHEQYF	TGCGCCAGCAGCTTGGGCGATGGGGGAGGGCCTCCCCACGAGCAGTACTTC
NA	TRBV7-9	TRBJ2-7	TRBD1	CASSGRGYYEQYF	TGTGCCAGCAGCGGCAGGGGGTACTACGAGCAGTACTTC
NA	TRBV6-1	TRBJ2-3	NA	CASARWTDTQYF	TGTGCATCGGCGAGATGGACAGATACGCAGTATTTT
few	TRBV7-3	TRBJ2-3	TRBD2	CASSSTGTSGKSDTQYF	TGTGCCAGCAGTTCGACCGGGACTAGCGGGAAATCAGATACGCAGTATTTT
NA	TRBV11-2	TRBJ2-7	NA	CASLGGSEQYF	TGTGCCAGTTTAGGGGGGTCCGAGCAGTACTTC
NA	TRBV4-2	TRBJ2-2	NA	CASSQEGGWFMPGELFF	TGTGCCAGCAGCCAAGAAGGGGGTTGGTTCATGCCCGGGGAGCTGTTTTTT
NA	TRBV5-4	TRBJ2-1	NA	CASSLRTGNSYNEQFF	TGTGCCAGCAGCTTGAGGACTGGGAACTCCTACAATGAGCAGTTCTTC
once	TRBV5-1	TRBJ2-5	NA	CASSRDYQETQYF	TGCGCCAGCAGCCGGGACTACCAAGAGACCCAGTACTTC